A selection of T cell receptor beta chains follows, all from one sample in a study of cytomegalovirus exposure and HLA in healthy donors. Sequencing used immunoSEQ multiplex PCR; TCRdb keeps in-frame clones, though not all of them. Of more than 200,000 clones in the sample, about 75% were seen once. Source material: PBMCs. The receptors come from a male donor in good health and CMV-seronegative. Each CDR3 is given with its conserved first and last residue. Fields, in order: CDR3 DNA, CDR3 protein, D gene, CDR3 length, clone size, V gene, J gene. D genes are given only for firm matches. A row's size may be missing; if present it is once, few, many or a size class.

TGTGCCAGCAGGACAGGGTCTGGCTACACCTTC	CASRTGSGYTF	TRBD1	11	NA	TRBV27	TRBJ1-2
TGTGCCAGCAGTACGGACAGGGTTAACGGCCAAGAGACCCAGTACTTC	CASSTDRVNGQETQYF	TRBD1	16	NA	TRBV25-1	TRBJ2-5
TGCGCCAGCAGCTTGGAGCGGCGGGAGACCCAGTACTTC	CASSLERRETQYF	NA	13	NA	TRBV5-1	TRBJ2-5
TGTGCCAGCAGCTTTACTCCGGGACTAGCTGGGGATGAGCAGTTCTTC	CASSFTPGLAGDEQFF	TRBD2	16	NA	TRBV7-9	TRBJ2-1
TGTGCCAGCAGCAAATATCTGGACAGGGTCATTAGCGGGGGAGTAGAGACCCAGTACTTC	CASSKYLDRVISGGVETQYF	NA	20	NA	TRBV7-8	TRBJ2-5
TGTGCCTGGAGTGTACGGCTAGCGGGGGCCTACGAGCAGTACTTC	CAWSVRLAGAYEQYF	TRBD2	15	NA	TRBV30	TRBJ2-7
TGTGCCAGCAGTTTTCGCGGTGTGCGGGGGAAATACGAGCAGTACTTC	CASSFRGVRGKYEQYF	TRBD2	16	NA	TRBV28	TRBJ2-7
TGTGCCAGCAAAGATGCAGGGGGCTACGAGCAGTACTTC	CASKDAGGYEQYF	TRBD1	13	NA	TRBV2	TRBJ2-7
TGTGCCAGCAGTGGGCACCGCTCCTACGAGCAGTACTTC	CASSGHRSYEQYF	NA	13	NA	TRBV6-5	TRBJ2-7
TGTGCCAGCAGCAACAGGGGAGGAAGGGAGCAGTACTTC	CASSNRGGREQYF	NA	13	NA	TRBV9	TRBJ2-7
TGTGCCAGCAGCGTAGATCACAGGCGGGACGTAGCTTTCTTT	CASSVDHRRDVAFF	NA	14	NA	TRBV9	TRBJ1-1
TGTGCCAGCAGCTCCCCCGGGACAGGGGGGCTGAATACGCAGTATTTT	CASSSPGTGGLNTQYF	TRBD1	16	once	TRBV7-9	TRBJ2-3
TGTGCCAGCACCGCCACAGGGGTAGAGACCCAGTACTTC	CASTATGVETQYF	TRBD1	13	few	TRBV7-9	TRBJ2-5
TGTGCCAGCAGTGAAGTGGTGCAGGGGGGAGGCGGCTACACCTTC	CASSEVVQGGGGYTF	TRBD1	15	NA	TRBV6-1	TRBJ1-2
TGTGCCAGCACGATTGGCCGAACTTTAGCGGGGACAGAGACCCAGTACTTC	CASTIGRTLAGTETQYF	TRBD2	17	NA	TRBV5-4	TRBJ2-5
TGTGCCAGCAGCCCTGGACAGATCCAAGAGACCCAGTACTTC	CASSPGQIQETQYF	NA	14	NA	TRBV28	TRBJ2-5
TGTGCCAGCAGCTTAGTCCATTTGGATACGCAGTATTTT	CASSLVHLDTQYF	NA	13	NA	TRBV7-2	TRBJ2-3
TGTGCCAGCAGTTACTCGCGGCAGCGCACTGAAGCTTTCTTT	CASSYSRQRTEAFF	NA	14	NA	TRBV6-6	TRBJ1-1
TGTGCCAGCAGCTTATCCGACAGAATAAACTATGGCTACACCTTC	CASSLSDRINYGYTF	NA	15	NA	TRBV7-2	TRBJ1-2
TGTGCCAGCAGCAAGGGACAGGGCCCTGGAAACACCATATATTTT	CASSKGQGPGNTIYF	NA	15	NA	TRBV21-1	TRBJ1-3
TGTGCCAGCAGCCCACGACAAGCGGTCTCTGGAAACACCATATATTTT	CASSPRQAVSGNTIYF	NA	16	once	TRBV5-5	TRBJ1-3
TGTGCCTGGAGGGAAATAAGACAAAGCTCTGGAAACACCATATATTTT	CAWREIRQSSGNTIYF	NA	16	NA	TRBV30	TRBJ1-3
TGTGCCACTACAGGGTACGACTACAATGAGCAGTTCTTC	CATTGYDYNEQFF	NA	13	NA	TRBV28	TRBJ2-1
TGTGCCAGTAGTCTCCGGGACAGGGCCTACGAGCAGTACTTC	CASSLRDRAYEQYF	TRBD1	14	NA	TRBV19	TRBJ2-7
TGCGCCAGCAGCTCCGTCGCCCGGGGGGCCGGGGAGACCCAGTACTTC	CASSSVARGAGETQYF	NA	16	once	TRBV5-1	TRBJ2-5
TGTGCCAGCAGCTTCGGGACAGGGGGACGGGTGCTGAATGAAAAACTGTTTTTT	CASSFGTGGRVLNEKLFF	TRBD1	18	once	TRBV13	TRBJ1-4
TGCGCCAGCAGCTTGGAAGGGGCCCCGAACACCGGGGAGCTGTTTTTT	CASSLEGAPNTGELFF	NA	16	NA	TRBV5-1	TRBJ2-2
TGTGCCAGCAGCTCGGCGGGTGGACGGCCTACCACAGATACGCAGTATTTT	CASSSAGGRPTTDTQYF	NA	17	NA	TRBV7-2	TRBJ2-3
TGTGCCAGCAGCCCCCGACTAGCGGGAGGACTCGGCAATGAGCAGTTCTTC	CASSPRLAGGLGNEQFF	TRBD2	17	few	TRBV7-9	TRBJ2-1
TGCGCCAGCAGCCAAGTGTGGGCGGGGCCATGGAATGAGCAGTTCTTC	CASSQVWAGPWNEQFF	NA	16	few	TRBV4-1	TRBJ2-1
TGTGCCAGCAGCCCAGGGGGGTACGAGCAGTACTTC	CASSPGGYEQYF	NA	12	NA	TRBV5-6	TRBJ2-7
TGTGCCAGCAGCACAGTCAAACGGGACACTGAAGCTTTCTTT	CASSTVKRDTEAFF	NA	14	NA	TRBV21-1	TRBJ1-1
TGTGCCAGCAGCTTGGACAGGGGCGGGGGCTACACCTTC	CASSLDRGGGYTF	TRBD1	13	NA	TRBV7-3	TRBJ1-2
TGTGCCAGCAGACCGGGACAGAGGGTCTCAGAAGCTTTCTTT	CASRPGQRVSEAFF	TRBD1	14	NA	TRBV28	TRBJ1-1
TGTGCCAGCAGCTTTTTAGAGGGAAACACCATATATTTT	CASSFLEGNTIYF	NA	13	NA	TRBV5-8	TRBJ1-3
TGTGCCACCAAGGAGACAGGGGGAACGTGGAACACTGAAGCTTTCTTT	CATKETGGTWNTEAFF	TRBD1	16	NA	TRBV10-3	TRBJ1-1
TGTGCCAGCAGTTTTCTGGGGGCCCACGAGCAGTACTTC	CASSFLGAHEQYF	NA	13	NA	TRBV27	TRBJ2-7
TGTGCCAGTAGTGCCCGACAGGGGGCGAGCAATCAGCCCCAGCATTTT	CASSARQGASNQPQHF	TRBD1	16	NA	TRBV19	TRBJ1-5
TGTGCCAGCAGTTTATCGGACAGAATCCGGTACGAGCAGTACTTC	CASSLSDRIRYEQYF	NA	15	NA	TRBV28	TRBJ2-7
TGTGCCAGCAGCCTCCTCCGGGATACCAATCAGCCCCAGCATTTT	CASSLLRDTNQPQHF	NA	15	NA	TRBV6-5	TRBJ1-5
TGTGCCAGCTCACCGAGAATAGCGGTAGGGACCTACAATGAGCAGTTCTTC	CASSPRIAVGTYNEQFF	NA	17	NA	TRBV18	TRBJ2-1
TGTGCCAGCAGCGCTACAGGGGGCGCGGGTGAGCAGTTCTTC	CASSATGGAGEQFF	TRBD1	14	NA	TRBV9	TRBJ2-1
TGTGCCAGCAGCCGGACTAGCGGGGGGGTCGAGACCCAGTACTTC	CASSRTSGGVETQYF	TRBD2	15	few	TRBV4-2	TRBJ2-5
TGTGCCACCAGCGAAATGGGTGTGGTTAGGGAGTTCTCCTACGAGCAGTACTTC	CATSEMGVVREFSYEQYF	NA	18	once	TRBV15	TRBJ2-7
TGTGCCAGCAGCGATACGAACAGGTACACTGAAGCTTTCTTT	CASSDTNRYTEAFF	NA	14	NA	TRBV7-2	TRBJ1-1
TGTGCCAGCAGACCCGAGCGGGGGGGCGCCTACAATGAGCAGTTCTTC	CASRPERGGAYNEQFF	TRBD2	16	NA	TRBV2	TRBJ2-1
TGTGTCAGAAGCTTAGGCGGACAGTCTGGGGCCAACGTCCTGACTTTC	CVRSLGGQSGANVLTF	NA	16	NA	TRBV7-5	TRBJ2-6
TGTGCCAGCAGCCACAGGGGAGGCGGGGACGAGCAGTACTTC	CASSHRGGGDEQYF	NA	14	NA	TRBV27	TRBJ2-7
TGTGCCAGTAGTATCCGAGCGGGGGGTTTTTCCTACGAGCAGTACTTC	CASSIRAGGFSYEQYF	TRBD2	16	NA	TRBV19	TRBJ2-7
TGTGCCAGCAGTGAATTCGGCGGGAGCTCCTACAATGAGCAGTTCTTC	CASSEFGGSSYNEQFF	TRBD2	16	NA	TRBV25-1	TRBJ2-1
TGTGCCAGCAGTTTAGCCGGTTTGGGCCCCCAGCCCCAGCATTTT	CASSLAGLGPQPQHF	NA	15	NA	TRBV27	TRBJ1-5
TGTGCCAGTAGTACCCAGGGGCAGGGGTATCAGCCCCAGCATTTT	CASSTQGQGYQPQHF	NA	15	once	TRBV19	TRBJ1-5
TGTGCCAGCAGCTATCCTACCACCTACGAGCAGTACTTC	CASSYPTTYEQYF	NA	13	once	TRBV11-1	TRBJ2-7
TGTGCCAGCGCCACCTCCGGGACAGGGATTAGTGCCTATGGCTACACCTTC	CASATSGTGISAYGYTF	TRBD1	17	NA	TRBV28	TRBJ1-2